This TCR beta chain derives from a study of blood T cell repertoires in COVID-19. At the level of the study: Whether acute or convalescent, the COVID-19 samples came from the United States, Italy and Spain.

Measured with immunoSEQ multiplex PCR; TCRdb has only the in-frame clones, and not every one. The sample holds tens of thousands of clones; approximately 87% are singletons and the top ten take approximately 6%. Germline V gene data show CDR1 as SGHVS and CDR2 as FNYEAQ. The ends were cut back, 0 bases at V and 2 bases at J, with 8 bases in the middle. This CDR3 spans 15 amino acids. The sequence derives from a woman aged 55-69 years with COVID-19, enrolled during active disease. Sequences were obtained from peripheral blood. V is TRBV7-6 and J is TRBJ2-1; D is possibly TRBD2 (6 bases). DNA for the CDR3: TGTGCCAGCAGCTTAGCGGGAGGAACCTACAATGAGCAGTTCTTC. It yields the protein CASSLAGGTYNEQFF. Combining the CDR3 with reference TRBV7-6 and TRBJ2-1 gives the whole variable domain GAGVSQSPRYKVTKRGQDVALRCDPISGHVSLYWYRQALGQGPEFLTYFNYEAQQDKSGLPNDRFSAERPEGSISTLTIQRTEQRDSAMYRCASSLAGGTYNEQFFGPGTRLTVL.